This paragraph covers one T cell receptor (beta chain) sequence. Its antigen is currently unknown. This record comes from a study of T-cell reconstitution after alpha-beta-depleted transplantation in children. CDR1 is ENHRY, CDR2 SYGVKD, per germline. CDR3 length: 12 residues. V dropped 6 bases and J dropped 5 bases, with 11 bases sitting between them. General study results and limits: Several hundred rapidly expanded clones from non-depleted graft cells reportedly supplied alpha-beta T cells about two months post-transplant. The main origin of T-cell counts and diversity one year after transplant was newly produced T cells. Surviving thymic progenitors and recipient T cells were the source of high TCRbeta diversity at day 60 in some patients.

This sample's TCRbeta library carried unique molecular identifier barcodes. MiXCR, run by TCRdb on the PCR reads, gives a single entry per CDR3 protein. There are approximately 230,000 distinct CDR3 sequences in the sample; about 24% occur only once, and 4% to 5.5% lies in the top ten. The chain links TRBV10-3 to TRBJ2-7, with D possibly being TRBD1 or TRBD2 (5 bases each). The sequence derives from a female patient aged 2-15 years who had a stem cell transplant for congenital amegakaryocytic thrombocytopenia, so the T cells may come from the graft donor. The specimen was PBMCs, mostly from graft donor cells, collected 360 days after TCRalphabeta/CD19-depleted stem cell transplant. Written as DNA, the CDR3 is TGTGCCATCAGGGGACGACCGGACGAGCAGTACTTC. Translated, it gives CAIRGRPDEQYF.